Listed below are T cell receptor beta chains from one sample, sequenced in a study of CD8+ T cells in alopecia areata. Sequenced by immunoSEQ multiplex PCR; TCRdb stores in-frame clones only, minus some. The data contain some 99,000 clones, 50% to 75% of them singletons. Sample: CD8+ T cells sorted from blood, taken at week 4, from a patient treated with tofacitinib. The source is a human donor with alopecia areata. CDR3s include the opening cysteine and the closing phenylalanine or tryptophan. D genes are given only for firm matches. Size values are once, few and many counts, or a class for expanded clones, and some rows have none.

NA 15 TRBJ2-3 TRBV4-1 NA CASSQVGPSTDTQYF TGCGCCAGCAGCCAAGTAGGGCCCTCCACAGATACGCAGTATTTT
once 14 TRBJ2-7 TRBV4-1 NA CASSQHLESYEQYF TGCGCCAGCAGCCAGCATTTAGAGTCCTACGAGCAGTACTTC
few 14 TRBJ2-2 TRBV29-1 NA CSVLGTVNTGELFF TGCAGCGTCCTCGGGACTGTTAACACCGGGGAGCTGTTTTTT
NA 17 TRBJ2-5 TRBV27 NA CASSTQSWARLGETQYF TGTGCCAGCAGTACTCAATCCTGGGCCCGGCTGGGCGAGACCCAGTACTTC
NA 13 TRBJ2-7 TRBV30 NA CAWSVPASYEQYF TGTGCCTGGAGTGTACCGGCATCCTACGAGCAGTACTTC
NA 15 TRBJ1-5 TRBV11-2 NA CASSWTDYSNQPQHF TGTGCCAGCAGCTGGACAGATTATAGCAATCAGCCCCAGCATTTT
NA 14 TRBJ2-7 TRBV29-1 NA CSVVFPGQPYEQYF TGCAGCGTTGTATTCCCCGGGCAGCCCTACGAGCAGTACTTC
NA 17 TRBJ1-2 TRBV19 TRBD1 CASSPGQGADFLYGYTF TGTGCCAGTAGCCCGGGACAGGGGGCGGATTTTCTCTATGGCTACACCTTC
NA 13 TRBJ2-7 TRBV9 TRBD2 CASSGGLELEQYF TGTGCCAGCAGCGGCGGACTAGAGCTCGAGCAGTACTTC
NA 15 TRBJ2-1 TRBV4-1 NA CASSQEWEPDNEQFF TGCGCCAGCAGCCAAGAGTGGGAGCCCGACAATGAGCAGTTCTTC
NA 15 TRBJ1-2 TRBV18 NA CASSPEGGDYYGYTF TGTGCCAGCTCACCAGAAGGTGGAGATTACTATGGCTACACCTTC
NA 14 TRBJ1-2 TRBV12-5 NA CASGLGGAGYGYTF TGTGCTAGTGGTTTGGGGGGCGCAGGATATGGCTACACCTTC
NA 15 TRBJ2-1 TRBV27 TRBD1 CASSLSRGPYNEQFF TGTGCCAGCAGTTTATCCAGGGGGCCCTACAATGAGCAGTTCTTC
NA 17 TRBJ1-5 TRBV19 NA CASSIQERLYSNQPQHF TGTGCCAGTAGTATCCAGGAGAGACTCTATAGCAATCAGCCCCAGCATTTT
few 12 TRBJ1-1 TRBV29-1 NA CSVEQGRVEAFF TGCAGCGTTGAACAGGGCCGGGTGGAAGCTTTCTTT
NA 16 TRBJ1-5 TRBV7-8 NA CASSEVKRQGNQPQHF TGTGCCAGCAGCGAGGTCAAAAGACAGGGCAATCAGCCCCAGCATTTT
NA 17 TRBJ2-2 TRBV28 TRBD1 CASSPLPTGKKSGELFF TGTGCCAGCAGCCCCCTCCCGACAGGGAAGAAATCCGGGGAGCTGTTTTTT
NA 14 TRBJ2-3 TRBV7-3 NA CASSLTASTDTQYF TGTGCCAGCAGCTTAACGGCCAGCACAGATACGCAGTATTTT
NA 13 TRBJ1-1 TRBV30 TRBD1 CAWATGRSTEAFF TGTGCCTGGGCGACAGGGAGGAGCACTGAAGCTTTCTTT
few 14 TRBJ2-5 TRBV7-8 NA CASSLGPPGETQYF TGTGCCAGCAGTCTGGGACCGCCCGGGGAGACCCAGTACTTC
few 17 TRBJ1-2 TRBV5-1 TRBD1 CASSSGGVRISNYGYTF TGCGCCAGCAGCTCAGGGGGCGTTCGAATATCTAACTATGGCTACACCTTC
few 17 TRBJ2-2 TRBV5-5 NA CASSQDWGGQNTGELFF TGCGCCAGCAGCCAAGATTGGGGAGGACAGAACACCGGGGAGCTGTTTTTT
NA 17 TRBJ2-1 TRBV7-9 TRBD2 CASSLGLREGSYNEQFF TGTGCCAGCAGCTTAGGGTTGCGGGAGGGCTCCTACAATGAGCAGTTCTTC
NA 15 TRBJ1-2 TRBV27 NA CASSLSPGSNYGYTF TGTGCCAGCAGTTTATCTCCAGGGTCAAACTATGGCTACACCTTC
NA 16 TRBJ2-3 TRBV7-2 TRBD2 CASSQLLSGTVDTQYF TGTGCCAGCAGCCAACTCCTTAGCGGGACGGTAGATACGCAGTATTTT
few 12 TRBJ2-7 TRBV2 NA CASSPLGGEQYF TGTGCCAGCAGCCCTTTAGGGGGCGAGCAGTACTTC